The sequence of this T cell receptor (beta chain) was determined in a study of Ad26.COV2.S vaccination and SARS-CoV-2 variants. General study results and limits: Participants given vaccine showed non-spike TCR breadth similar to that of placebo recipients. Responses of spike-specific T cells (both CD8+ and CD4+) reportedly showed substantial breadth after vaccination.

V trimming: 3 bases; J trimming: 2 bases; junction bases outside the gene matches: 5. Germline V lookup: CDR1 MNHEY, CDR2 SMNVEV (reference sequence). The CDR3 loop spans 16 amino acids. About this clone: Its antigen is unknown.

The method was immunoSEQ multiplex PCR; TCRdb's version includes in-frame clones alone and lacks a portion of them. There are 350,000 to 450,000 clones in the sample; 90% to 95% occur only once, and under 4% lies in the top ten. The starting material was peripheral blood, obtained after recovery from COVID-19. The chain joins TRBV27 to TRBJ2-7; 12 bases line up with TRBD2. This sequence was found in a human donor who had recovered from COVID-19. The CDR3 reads CASSFSTSGGTYEQYF. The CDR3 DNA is TGTGCCAGCAGTTTTTCGACTAGCGGGGGTACCTACGAGCAGTACTTC.